A selection of T cell receptor beta chains follows, all from one sample in a study of response to subunit inactivated influenza vaccine. TCRdb recomputed calls from the RT-PCR reads with MiXCR, one row per CDR3 protein. The table has more than 450,000 distinct CDR3 sequences, 12% seen once. The sequencing here drew on PBMCs from blood, taken on the day of vaccination. The source is a man between 45 and 60 years old who received an inactivated influenza vaccine. CDR3s include the opening cysteine and the closing phenylalanine or tryptophan. The order of the fields is V gene, clone size, J gene, D gene, CDR3 protein, CDR3 DNA. The D gene is left open where the match is weak. Where a row states a size, it is once, few, many or the class of an expanded clone; other rows omit it.

v_gene: TRBV2
abundance: few
j_gene: TRBJ1-3
d_gene: TRBD1
CDR3aa: CASRGTGGSGNTIYF
CDR3nt: TGTGCCAGCCGAGGGACAGGGGGCTCTGGAAACACCATATATTTT

v_gene: TRBV20-1
abundance: few
j_gene: TRBJ2-7
d_gene: NA
CDR3aa: CSARAPVGNEQYF
CDR3nt: TGCAGTGCTAGAGCCCCTGTAGGGAATGAGCAGTACTTC

v_gene: TRBV6-2/TRBV6-3
abundance: few
j_gene: TRBJ2-2
d_gene: TRBD2
CDR3aa: CASSPLSGGTGELFF
CDR3nt: TGTGCCAGCAGCCCTCTTAGCGGGGGCACCGGGGAGCTGTTTTTT

v_gene: TRBV2
abundance: few
j_gene: TRBJ1-5
d_gene: NA
CDR3aa: CASSDLTSNQPQHF
CDR3nt: TGTGCCAGCAGCGACCTGACAAGCAATCAGCCCCAGCATTTT

v_gene: TRBV12-3/TRBV12-4
abundance: many
j_gene: TRBJ2-1
d_gene: TRBD2
CDR3aa: CASSFGLAGGEQFF
CDR3nt: TGTGCCAGCAGTTTCGGACTAGCCGGGGGTGAGCAGTTCTTC

v_gene: TRBV12-3/TRBV12-4
abundance: few
j_gene: TRBJ1-2
d_gene: NA
CDR3aa: CASSFLTTGNYGYTF
CDR3nt: TGTGCCAGCAGTTTTCTCACGACGGGAAACTATGGCTACACCTTC

v_gene: TRBV5-6
abundance: few
j_gene: TRBJ2-7
d_gene: TRBD1
CDR3aa: CASNRITGAYEQYF
CDR3nt: TGTGCCAGCAACAGAATTACAGGGGCCTACGAGCAGTACTTC

v_gene: TRBV6-1
abundance: few
j_gene: TRBJ2-5
d_gene: TRBD1
CDR3aa: CASSEATGQAQETQYF
CDR3nt: TGTGCCAGCAGTGAAGCGACCGGACAGGCCCAAGAGACCCAGTACTTC

v_gene: TRBV7-2
abundance: many
j_gene: TRBJ1-1
d_gene: NA
CDR3aa: CASSLNHKQGNTEAFF
CDR3nt: TGTGCCAGCAGCTTAAACCACAAACAGGGGAACACTGAAGCTTTCTTT

v_gene: TRBV6-1
abundance: NA
j_gene: TRBJ2-3
d_gene: NA
CDR3aa: CASSEGNRRKPTDTQYF
CDR3nt: TGTGCCAGCAGTGAAGGGAACCGGCGGAAACCCACAGATACGCAGTATTTT

v_gene: TRBV12-3/TRBV12-4
abundance: NA
j_gene: TRBJ2-5
d_gene: TRBD2
CDR3aa: CASSLFGGAGQETQYF
CDR3nt: TGTGCCAGCAGTTTATTCGGGGGGGCGGGCCAAGAGACCCAGTACTTC

v_gene: TRBV29-1
abundance: NA
j_gene: TRBJ1-2
d_gene: TRBD1
CDR3aa: CSVNRGIGGYTF
CDR3nt: TGCAGCGTGAACAGGGGTATAGGCGGCTACACCTTC

v_gene: TRBV5-1
abundance: NA
j_gene: TRBJ1-4
d_gene: NA
CDR3aa: CASSPEVGANEKLFF
CDR3nt: TGCGCCAGCAGCCCAGAGGTGGGGGCTAATGAAAAACTGTTTTTT

v_gene: TRBV9
abundance: NA
j_gene: TRBJ2-5
d_gene: NA
CDR3aa: CASSVLAEYQETQYF
CDR3nt: TGTGCCAGCAGCGTGTTAGCGGAGTACCAAGAGACCCAGTACTTC

v_gene: TRBV5-1
abundance: many
j_gene: TRBJ2-7
d_gene: NA
CDR3aa: CASSLDRLYEQYF
CDR3nt: TGCGCCAGCAGCTTGGACAGGCTTTACGAGCAGTACTTC

v_gene: TRBV29-1
abundance: many
j_gene: TRBJ2-7
d_gene: TRBD2
CDR3aa: CSVVSGEFSYEQYF
CDR3nt: TGCAGCGTTGTTAGCGGGGAATTCTCCTACGAGCAGTACTTC

v_gene: TRBV14
abundance: few
j_gene: TRBJ2-5
d_gene: TRBD2
CDR3aa: CASSQLTSGSRETQYF
CDR3nt: TGTGCCAGCAGCCAGTTGACTAGCGGGAGTCGAGAGACCCAGTACTTC

v_gene: TRBV29-1
abundance: NA
j_gene: TRBJ2-1
d_gene: TRBD2
CDR3aa: CSVDASGRSSYNEQFF
CDR3nt: TGCAGCGTTGATGCTAGCGGGAGGAGCTCCTACAATGAGCAGTTCTTC

v_gene: TRBV28
abundance: NA
j_gene: TRBJ1-1
d_gene: TRBD1
CDR3aa: CASSSGGTDMNTEAFF
CDR3nt: TGTGCCAGCAGCTCTGGGGGGACAGACATGAACACTGAAGCTTTCTTT

v_gene: TRBV5-5
abundance: few
j_gene: TRBJ1-2
d_gene: NA
CDR3aa: CASSLVTQASYGYTF
CDR3nt: TGTGCCAGCAGCTTGGTGACACAGGCCTCCTATGGCTACACCTTC

v_gene: TRBV6-2/TRBV6-3
abundance: NA
j_gene: TRBJ2-4
d_gene: TRBD2
CDR3aa: CASTLGLAGSLHF
CDR3nt: TGTGCCAGCACTTTAGGACTAGCGGGAAGTCTGCACTTC

v_gene: TRBV20-1
abundance: NA
j_gene: TRBJ2-7
d_gene: NA
CDR3aa: CSASDSSRQSNSYEQYF
CDR3nt: TGCAGTGCCAGTGATTCCTCGAGACAGTCAAACTCCTACGAGCAGTACTTC

v_gene: TRBV7-2
abundance: few
j_gene: TRBJ2-3
d_gene: TRBD2
CDR3aa: CASSLWREGRADTQYF
CDR3nt: TGTGCCAGCAGCTTATGGCGGGAGGGTCGGGCAGATACGCAGTATTTT

v_gene: TRBV20-1
abundance: NA
j_gene: TRBJ1-1
d_gene: NA
CDR3aa: CSAQLNTEAFF
CDR3nt: TGCAGTGCTCAGTTGAACACTGAAGCTTTCTTT

v_gene: TRBV10-3
abundance: NA
j_gene: TRBJ2-3
d_gene: NA
CDR3aa: CASRLSGTDTQYF
CDR3nt: TGTGCCAGTAGGCTCTCCGGCACAGATACGCAGTATTTT

v_gene: TRBV4-2
abundance: NA
j_gene: TRBJ1-1
d_gene: NA
CDR3aa: CASSQVTAGGTEAFF
CDR3nt: TGTGCCAGCAGCCAAGTTACGGCTGGCGGCACTGAAGCTTTCTTT

v_gene: TRBV28
abundance: NA
j_gene: TRBJ2-3
d_gene: TRBD2
CDR3aa: CASSVPGLAGTRADTQYF
CDR3nt: TGTGCCAGCAGTGTTCCGGGACTAGCGGGGACGAGGGCAGATACGCAGTATTTT

v_gene: TRBV27
abundance: NA
j_gene: TRBJ2-3
d_gene: TRBD1
CDR3aa: CASNERDRVTDTQYF
CDR3nt: TGTGCCAGCAACGAAAGGGACAGGGTAACGGATACGCAGTATTTT

v_gene: TRBV7-2
abundance: NA
j_gene: TRBJ2-5
d_gene: NA
CDR3aa: CASSLVFSKETQYF
CDR3nt: TGTGCCAGCAGCTTAGTGTTTAGTAAAGAGACCCAGTACTTC

v_gene: TRBV4-1
abundance: many
j_gene: TRBJ1-5
d_gene: NA
CDR3aa: CASSQGRGPQPQHF
CDR3nt: TGCGCCAGCAGCCAAGGTCGGGGGCCCCAGCCCCAGCATTTT

v_gene: TRBV2
abundance: few
j_gene: TRBJ2-7
d_gene: TRBD1
CDR3aa: CASSPGQGARGQYF
CDR3nt: TGTGCCAGCAGTCCGGGACAGGGGGCCAGAGGGCAGTACTTC

v_gene: TRBV20-1
abundance: NA
j_gene: TRBJ1-5
d_gene: NA
CDR3aa: CSAQPQGDQPQHF
CDR3nt: TGCAGTGCGCAGCCACAGGGAGACCAGCCCCAGCATTTT

v_gene: TRBV11-2
abundance: many
j_gene: TRBJ2-1
d_gene: TRBD2
CDR3aa: CASSLEAGVVNNEQFF
CDR3nt: TGTGCCAGCAGCTTAGAGGCGGGGGTCGTAAACAATGAGCAGTTCTTC

v_gene: TRBV7-6
abundance: NA
j_gene: TRBJ2-1
d_gene: TRBD2
CDR3aa: CASSPASGRSHNEQFF
CDR3nt: TGTGCCAGCAGCCCGGCTAGCGGGAGGTCCCACAATGAGCAGTTCTTC

v_gene: TRBV5-1
abundance: NA
j_gene: TRBJ2-1
d_gene: TRBD2
CDR3aa: CASSLVAGVAYNEQFF
CDR3nt: TGCGCCAGCAGCTTGGTAGCGGGGGTGGCCTACAATGAGCAGTTCTTC

v_gene: TRBV20-1
abundance: NA
j_gene: TRBJ2-2
d_gene: NA
CDR3aa: CSAREWTTGELFF
CDR3nt: TGCAGTGCTAGAGAATGGACAACCGGGGAGCTGTTTTTT

v_gene: TRBV11-3
abundance: many
j_gene: TRBJ2-1
d_gene: TRBD2
CDR3aa: CASSSPSVWEAGAFSYNEQFF
CDR3nt: TGTGCCAGCAGCTCACCCTCGGTATGGGAAGCGGGAGCATTCTCCTACAATGAGCAGTTCTTC

v_gene: TRBV7-9
abundance: NA
j_gene: TRBJ2-5
d_gene: TRBD1
CDR3aa: CASSRTGQGSETQYF
CDR3nt: TGTGCCAGCAGCAGAACGGGACAGGGGTCGGAGACCCAGTACTTC

v_gene: TRBV20-1
abundance: few
j_gene: TRBJ2-7
d_gene: NA
CDR3aa: CSARRDRHNSYEQYF
CDR3nt: TGCAGTGCTAGAAGAGACAGACACAACTCCTACGAGCAGTACTTC

v_gene: TRBV7-9
abundance: NA
j_gene: TRBJ2-2
d_gene: NA
CDR3aa: CASSTYRLNTGELFF
CDR3nt: TGTGCCAGCAGTACCTACAGGCTGAACACCGGGGAGCTGTTTTTT

v_gene: TRBV5-1
abundance: NA
j_gene: TRBJ2-3
d_gene: NA
CDR3aa: CASSEGGAGGDTQYF
CDR3nt: TGCGCCAGCAGCGAGGGGGGTGCCGGTGGAGATACGCAGTATTTT

v_gene: TRBV7-2
abundance: NA
j_gene: TRBJ2-5
d_gene: TRBD2
CDR3aa: CASSLVSSGAQETQYF
CDR3nt: TGTGCCAGCAGCTTAGTGTCTAGCGGGGCCCAAGAGACCCAGTACTTC

v_gene: TRBV7-3
abundance: NA
j_gene: TRBJ2-3
d_gene: TRBD2
CDR3aa: CASSLNPSGSSTDTQYF
CDR3nt: TGTGCCAGCAGCTTAAACCCTAGCGGGAGCAGCACAGATACGCAGTATTTT

v_gene: TRBV18
abundance: many
j_gene: TRBJ1-6
d_gene: NA
CDR3aa: CASSPWLQGRNSPLHF
CDR3nt: TGTGCCAGCTCACCGTGGTTGCAGGGGCGGAATTCACCCCTCCACTTT

v_gene: TRBV5-1
abundance: few
j_gene: TRBJ2-6
d_gene: NA
CDR3aa: CASRGGPGAAGANVLTF
CDR3nt: TGCGCCAGCAGGGGGGGTCCGGGGGCCGCTGGGGCCAACGTCCTGACTTTC

v_gene: TRBV20-1
abundance: few
j_gene: TRBJ2-2
d_gene: TRBD1
CDR3aa: CSAWDRGRTGELFF
CDR3nt: TGCAGTGCTTGGGACAGGGGGCGAACCGGGGAGCTGTTTTTT

v_gene: TRBV5-1
abundance: NA
j_gene: TRBJ2-1
d_gene: NA
CDR3aa: CASSGGTAAYEQFF
CDR3nt: TGCGCCAGCAGCGGAGGGACTGCAGCGTACGAGCAGTTCTTC

v_gene: TRBV20-1
abundance: NA
j_gene: TRBJ2-5
d_gene: TRBD2
CDR3aa: CSARLAGGRETQYF
CDR3nt: TGCAGTGCTAGATTAGCGGGAGGGAGGGAGACCCAGTACTTC

v_gene: TRBV20-1
abundance: many
j_gene: TRBJ2-7
d_gene: TRBD2
CDR3aa: CSARSGDGSYEQYF
CDR3nt: TGCAGTGCTAGAAGCGGGGACGGCTCCTACGAGCAGTACTTC

v_gene: TRBV27
abundance: many
j_gene: TRBJ2-7
d_gene: NA
CDR3aa: CASSLYRNSYEQYF
CDR3nt: TGTGCCAGCAGTTTATATAGAAACTCCTACGAGCAGTACTTC

v_gene: TRBV20-1
abundance: few
j_gene: TRBJ2-7
d_gene: TRBD1
CDR3aa: CSASQTGTYEQYF
CDR3nt: TGCAGTGCTAGTCAGACAGGGACCTACGAGCAGTACTTC

v_gene: TRBV5-1
abundance: NA
j_gene: TRBJ2-1
d_gene: NA
CDR3aa: CASSFEGGGWWEGLNEQFF
CDR3nt: TGCGCCAGCAGCTTCGAAGGGGGCGGATGGTGGGAGGGCCTCAATGAGCAGTTCTTC

v_gene: TRBV14
abundance: NA
j_gene: TRBJ2-1
d_gene: NA
CDR3aa: CASSLLNREQFF
CDR3nt: TGTGCCAGCAGTCTCCTGAATCGGGAGCAGTTCTTC

v_gene: TRBV2
abundance: few
j_gene: TRBJ2-7
d_gene: TRBD2
CDR3aa: CASKPGLPTYEQYF
CDR3nt: TGTGCCAGCAAACCGGGACTACCCACCTACGAGCAGTACTTC

v_gene: TRBV10-3
abundance: few
j_gene: TRBJ1-1
d_gene: NA
CDR3aa: CAISESTPGRGFF
CDR3nt: TGTGCCATCAGTGAGTCGACTCCAGGGAGAGGTTTCTTT

v_gene: TRBV6-1
abundance: few
j_gene: TRBJ2-2
d_gene: TRBD1
CDR3aa: CASSVLTGDTGELFF
CDR3nt: TGTGCCAGCAGTGTTTTGACAGGGGACACCGGGGAGCTGTTTTTT

v_gene: TRBV20-1
abundance: few
j_gene: TRBJ2-1
d_gene: NA
CDR3aa: CSATSMGADSYNEQFF
CDR3nt: TGCAGTGCTACTTCGATGGGGGCTGACTCCTACAATGAGCAGTTCTTC

v_gene: TRBV28
abundance: few
j_gene: TRBJ1-2
d_gene: TRBD1
CDR3aa: CASSLLKTGTGYGYTF
CDR3nt: TGTGCCAGCAGTTTGCTGAAAACCGGGACAGGATATGGCTACACCTTC

v_gene: TRBV20-1
abundance: many
j_gene: TRBJ2-7
d_gene: TRBD1
CDR3aa: CSASSLTGGLYEQYF
CDR3nt: TGCAGTGCTTCATCATTGACAGGGGGCCTCTACGAGCAGTACTTC